This T cell receptor beta chain came from a study of PD-L1 blockade in urothelial cancer. Across the study: It was at 3 weeks (second dose) and 6 weeks after treatment start that blood was analyzed.

Profiling relied on immunoSEQ multiplex PCR, and the TCRdb table lists in-frame clones only, not all of them. The top ten hold under 5% of the sample, which has some 110,000 clones, less than 95% seen once. The time point here: peripheral blood 6 weeks after treatment start. Sequenced material: PBMCs, taken around atezolizumab (anti-PD-L1) treatment. The TCR was taken from a man in his fifties or sixties with urothelial cancer.

CDR3 in DNA: TGTGCCAGTAGTGGGTGGGAGGAGACCCAGTACTTC. Translating gives CASSGWEETQYF. V is TRBV27 and J is TRBJ2-5, with D perhaps matching TRBD2 (5 bases). V lost 9 bases and J lost 5, with 13 bases in between. The germline gives CDR1 MNHEY, CDR2 SMNVEV (reference sequence). This CDR3 spans 12 amino acids.